This T cell receptor (beta chain) appears in the sequencing data of a study of cytomegalovirus exposure and HLA in healthy donors. General observations from the study: Later analysis associated a missense DCLRE1C variant with TCR beta V- and J-gene trimming. Solely CMV serostatus was available to characterize immune exposure.

Researchers ran the PCR with 60 Vbeta and 13 Jbeta primers. The table came from immunoSEQ multiplex PCR; TCRdb's copy has only in-frame clones and leaves some out. The top ten hold roughly 2.1% of the sample, which has 85,000 to 100,000 clones, 55% to 65% seen once. The CDR3 is made up of 13 amino acids. J was trimmed by 3 bases and V by 7 bases; bases with no gene match: 2. In germline, CDR1 is MNHEY, CDR2 SVGAGI. As for this clone: Its target is unknown.

The donors comprised healthy bone marrow donors. The clonotype originates from a human donor in good health. J is TRBJ2-3 and V is TRBV6-5, with TRBD2 matching 9 bases. The specimen sequenced was PBMCs. CDR3 sequence (DNA): TGTGCCAGCACGCGGGGGGGTACAGATACGCAGTATTTT. Translating gives CASTRGGTDTQYF.